Below, 2 T cell receptor beta chains from the same sample are listed, as sequenced in a study of tumor and adjacent non-tumor tissue in lung cancer. This sample's RNA came from whole unsorted tissue. More than 3 cm separated this lung sample from the edge of the tumor. TCRbeta libraries were built with three rounds of nested PCR, modified from ARM-PCR. MiXCR was run by TCRdb on the multiplex PCR reads, yielding one entry per CDR3 protein. The sample yields more than 60,000 distinct CDR3 sequences, 65% to 80% seen once. Sequencing was carried out using distant non-tumor lung tissue. The receptor source for this set is a man in his sixties with non-small cell lung cancer.

This clonotype was observed at least ten times. The chain is built from TRBV6-1 and TRBJ2-7, with 12 bases aligning to TRBD2. The CDR3 loop spans 14 amino acids. Losses at the gene ends were 2 bases for V and 12 bases for J; bases not matched to a gene: 8. Looked up from germline, CDR1 is MNHNS and CDR2 is SASEGT. The CDR3, as DNA: TGTGCCAGCAGTGAAATGGAACTAGCGGGAGGTGCGTACTTC. Amino acid sequence: CASSEMELAGGAYF.

As concerns this clonotype: Relative to the germline gene, one junction end is altered; a read error may explain this. The chain carries TRBV12-3 or TRBV12-4 and TRBJ2-5; D is uncertain. The CDR3 has 13 residues. In nucleotides, the CDR3 is TGTGCCAGTAGTTTATCCCCCCAGGAGACCCGGTACTTT. Translating gives CASSLSPQETRYF.